The 8 T cell receptor beta chains below come from one sample, sequenced in a study of blood T cell repertoires in COVID-19. Method: immunoSEQ multiplex PCR; TCRdb's copy keeps in-frame clones and lacks some. The profile shows over 250,000 clones, approximately 90% of them singletons. The specimen was peripheral blood. The receptors were sampled from a man in his sixties who had recovered from COVID-19.

This chain connects TRBV10-3 to TRBJ2-7, with TRBD1 identical over 11 bases. The J segment lost 0 bases and the V segment lost 6 bases, leaving 4 bases of the junction unmatched. The CDR3 consists of 15 residues. In germline, CDR1 is ENHRY, CDR2 SYGVKD. The CDR3 sequence: CAIREGQGGSYEQYF. The CDR3 nucleotides are TGTGCCATCAGGGAGGGACAGGGGGGCTCCTACGAGCAGTACTTC.

The chain couples TRBV2 to TRBJ2-1; TRBD2 aligns across 10 bases. V lost 6 bases and J lost 7; bases outside the gene matches: 9. Germline V gene data show CDR1 as SNHLY and CDR2 as FYNNEI. There are 15 residues in the CDR3. This CDR3 is CASSTLAGFMNEQFF. CDR3 DNA sequence: TGTGCCAGCAGCACACTAGCGGGATTCATGAATGAGCAGTTCTTC. Full variable domain (outside the CDR3, taken from reference TRBV2 and TRBJ2-1): EPEVTQTPSHQVTQMGQEVILRCVPISNHLYFYWYRQILGQKVEFLVSFYNNEISEKSEIFDDQFSVERPDGSNFTLKIRSTKLEDSAMYFCASSTLAGFMNEQFFGPGTRLTVL.

This clone has more than one count but fewer than ten. The chain is built from TRBV11-2 and TRBJ1-4, with 12 bases aligning to TRBD1. The V and J ends lost 5 bases and 8 bases, in that order; junction bases with no gene match: 3. The CDR3 covers 14 residues. Looked up from germline, CDR1 is SGHAT and CDR2 is FQNNGV. The CDR3 protein is CASSTGQGAEKLFF. CDR3 in DNA: TGTGCCAGCAGCACGGGACAGGGGGCCGAAAAACTGTTTTTT. The full variable domain, in which reference TRBV11-2 and TRBJ1-4 provide the parts outside the CDR3, is EAGVAQSPRYKIIEKRQSVAFWCNPISGHATLYWYQQILGQGPKLLIQFQNNGVVDDSQLPKDRFSAERLKGVDSTLKIQPAKLEDSAVYLCASSTGQGAEKLFFGSGTQLSVL.

The chain recombines TRBV5-5 with TRBJ2-2, with TRBD1 matching 9 bases. Trimming took 4 bases from V and 4 from J; bases not matched to a gene: 5. The CDR3 runs 15 residues. Germline lookup yields CDR1 SGHKS and CDR2 YYEKEE (reference sequence). The CDR3 spells CASSPGTGFTGELFF. The CDR3 nucleotides are TGTGCCAGCAGCCCCGGGACAGGGTTCACCGGGGAGCTGTTTTTT.

V is TRBV6-5 and J is TRBJ1-2; D unresolved. The CDR3 consists of 15 residues. Germline-derived CDR1 and CDR2 are MNHEY and SVGAGI. V shed 2 bases and J shed 1 base, with 11 bases lying between them. The CDR3: CASSYETGVNYGYTF. CDR3 in DNA: TGTGCCAGCAGTTACGAAACCGGAGTTAACTATGGCTACACCTTC.

The chain carries TRBV11-1 and TRBJ2-5; maybe TRBD1 (5 bases). Germline CDR1 and CDR2: SGHAT and FQDESV (reference sequence). V was pared by 0 bases and J by 7 bases, with 15 bases between. The length of the CDR3 is 15 residues. CDR3 DNA sequence: TGTGCCAGCAGCTTAGCCAGGGATAAGATTGGGACCCAGTACTTC. It encodes CASSLARDKIGTQYF. Full variable domain (missing parts from reference TRBV11-1 and TRBJ2-5): EAEVAQSPRYKITEKSQAVAFWCDPISGHATLYWYRQILGQGPELLVQFQDESVVDDSQLPKDRFSAERLKGVDSTLKIQPAELGDSAMYLCASSLARDKIGTQYFGPGTRLLVL.

This chain uses TRBV13 with TRBJ2-5, with 10 positions matching TRBD2. Germline values: CDR1 PRHDT, CDR2 FYEKMQ (reference sequence). After removal of 3 bases from V and 7 bases from J, the junction contained 8 bases not matched to a gene. This CDR3 contains 15 residues. DNA for the CDR3: TGTGCCAGCAGCTTTTTAGTAGCGGGGGGCGGGACCCAGTACTTC. Amino acids: CASSFLVAGGGTQYF.

The gene calls are TRBV11-3 and TRBJ2-1; TRBD2 matches at 12 bases. This CDR3 has 15 residues. Germline V gene lookup returns CDR1 SGHNT and CDR2 YENEEA. V shed 4 bases and J 9 bases; nucleotides not matched to a gene: 7. CDR3 loop: CASSSSGGVFGEQFF. CDR3 DNA: TGTGCCAGCAGCTCTAGCGGGGGGGTTTTCGGTGAGCAGTTCTTC.